This T cell receptor beta chain comes out of a study of cytomegalovirus exposure and HLA in healthy donors. CDR1 and CDR2 (germline): SGHVS, FQNEAQ. V was trimmed by 4 bases and J by 5 bases, leaving 8 bases between them. The CDR3 contains 12 residues. Primers included in the PCR were 60 Vbeta and 13 Jbeta primers. The table came from immunoSEQ multiplex PCR; TCRdb's copy has only in-frame clones and leaves some out. This sample has approximately 170,000 clones, with about 84% found just once. The table lists this clone with a few counts. Its antigen is undetermined. General observations from the study: Several of the most significant clusters appeared, in a later analysis, to be linked to common viral pathogens. Indistinguishable V segments such as TRBV6-2 and TRBV6-3 were excluded. Reportedly, TCR beta sequences accurately predicted HLA-A and HLA-B alleles in most subjects.

The genes are TRBV7-8 and TRBJ1-2; no firm D call. The receptor was derived from a man in his fifties or sixties in good health and CMV-seropositive. The sample was PBMCs. CDR3 coding DNA: TGTGCCAGCAGCTACGAGAGTTATGGCTACACCTTC. It yields the protein CASSYESYGYTF.